This T cell receptor (beta chain) was observed in a study of cytomegalovirus exposure and HLA in healthy donors. Study conclusions and caveats: The dataset shows that most TCR sequences were rare, while some public TCRs occurred in many donors.

Only in-frame clones appear in the TCRdb table, and some are missing; sequencing was by immunoSEQ multiplex PCR. The table lists under 130,000 clones, 70% to 90% of them singletons. On this clone: Its target is unknown.

The V gene's germline CDR1 is SGHDT and CDR2 YYEEEE. V was trimmed by 4 bases and J by 3 bases, leaving 13 bases between them. There are 14 residues in the CDR3. The TCR was taken from a woman between 18 and 29 years old in good health and CMV-seropositive. The chain employs TRBV5-6 and TRBJ2-5, with D maybe TRBD2 (6 bases). Sequenced sample: PBMCs. CDR3: CASSPGLIKETQYF. CDR3 nucleotides: TGTGCCAGCAGCCCGGGACTCATCAAAGAGACCCAGTACTTC.